This T cell receptor beta chain stems from a study of blood T cell repertoires in COVID-19. Study summary: Samples taken during acute and convalescent COVID-19 were collected in the United States, Italy and Spain. PBMCs, B-cell-depleted T cells, or T cells provided the cDNA or gDNA that made up the material.

Per the original methods: Amplified reference gene primers provided the basis for estimating nucleated cell counts. Assay: immunoSEQ multiplex PCR; the TCRdb copy retains only in-frame clones and omits some. That table supplies the V and J calls and clone size; D and trimming were determined from the DNA. Here the sample spans approximately 200,000 clones, about 91% being singletons. The CDR3 is 14 amino acids. Germline V gene lookup returns CDR1 MNHNS and CDR2 SASEGT. Losses at the gene ends were 2 bases for V and 5 bases for J; bases not matched to a gene: 3. The rearrangement uses TRBV6-1 and TRBJ1-5; 7 bases line up with TRBD1. The clonotype originates from a woman in her thirties with acute or convalescent COVID-19. Sequencing was done on a sample of peripheral blood. CDR3 residues: CASSELTGDQPQHF. In nucleotides, the CDR3 is TGTGCCAGCAGTGAACTCACAGGGGATCAGCCCCAGCATTTT.